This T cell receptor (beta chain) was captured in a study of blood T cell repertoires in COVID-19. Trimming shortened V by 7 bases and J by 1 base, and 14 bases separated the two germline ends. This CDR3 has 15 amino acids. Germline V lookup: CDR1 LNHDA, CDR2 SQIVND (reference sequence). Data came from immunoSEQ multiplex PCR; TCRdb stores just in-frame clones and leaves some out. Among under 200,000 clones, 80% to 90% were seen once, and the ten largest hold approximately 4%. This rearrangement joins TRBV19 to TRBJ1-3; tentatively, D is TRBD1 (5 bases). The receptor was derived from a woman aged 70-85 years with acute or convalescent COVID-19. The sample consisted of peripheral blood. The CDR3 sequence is CASTQGRVSGNTIYF. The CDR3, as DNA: TGTGCCAGTACTCAGGGTAGGGTTTCTGGAAACACCATATATTTT. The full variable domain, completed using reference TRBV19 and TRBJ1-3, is DGGITQSPKYLFRKEGQNVTLSCEQNLNHDAMYWYRQDPGQGLRLIYYSQIVNDFQKGDIAEGYSVSREKKESFPLTVTSAQKNPTAFYLCASTQGRVSGNTIYFGEGSWLTVV.